This T cell receptor beta chain originates from a study of immune aging and cytomegalovirus after organ transplant listed by TCRdb under 2021. About the investigation overall: Three-drug immunosuppression with prednisone, tacrolimus, and mycophenolate was given to all transplant recipients.

The table lists this clonotype with a few counts. Its specific antigen is unknown. This likely came from a read error, as a far larger clone is one base away. Study-wide conclusions, independent of this receptor: Large clones contained a higher proportion of TEMRA cells, and the seven largest clones (approximately 1,900 cells) acquired aged and TEMRA cells while losing TCM cells. Since the sequencing data did not include a CD57 measurement, a conservative gene-based definition of aging was used in its place. Following viremia, cells with an aged phenotype rose post-transplant no matter the clone size, with the increase showing up earlier in large clones (days 200-264) than in small clones.

The sample's time point label, decoded: five sample-tagged time points from pre-transplant (day -1) to day 368 post-transplant, pooled. After thawing, PBMC were stimulated with a CMV IE-1 overlapping peptide library for approximately twelve hours, with no transport inhibitors added. Thawed cells were rested overnight and then stimulated in R10 medium with CD28/CD49d costimulation. The IE-1 peptide library was composed of 15-amino-acid peptides with overlaps of 11 amino acids. Each time point was barcoded using BD Single-Cell Multiplexing Kit Sample Tags, after which the barcoded samples were pooled and stained with oligo-conjugated anti-CD45RA plus sorting antibodies. A BD FACSAria III was used to sort CMV-responsive CD8+CD137+ and CD4+CD154+ T cells at 4-way purity. Blood samples were drawn into EDTA vacutainers and processed by Ficoll gradient within 1-24 hours. Looking up the germline V gene (reference sequence) yields CDR1 SEHNR and CDR2 FQNEAQ. CDR3 length: 16 amino acids, cysteine to phenylalanine. Solely the CDR3 DNA is kept, with 48 bases framed from the first base.

Preparation of the library involved single-cell sequencing. Sequenced using an Illumina NovaSeq 6000. The BD Rhapsody Targeted mRNA and AbSeq Reagent Kit, in a microwell format, was used for cell capture and library preparation. Libraries covered TCR, sample tags, AbSeq, and targeted mRNA from the Human T-Cell Expression Panel plus custom TOX and TOX2 primers. Sequencing of the libraries was performed on an Illumina NovaSeq. Per the source publication's procedure: The analysis covered 9,000 to 13,000 cells in total, of which 7076 were CD8 T cells and around 4,900 were CD8 T cells with an identifiable TCR CDR3. The BD Rhapsody Targeted Analysis Pipeline, including V(D)J processing, was run on the Seven Bridges Genomics platform to process the raw data. Quality control, Sample Tag demultiplexing with Lex-BDSMK, clone identification with VDJ Explorer, and Seurat clustering were all done in SeqGeq 1.6.0. Clones comprising <1% of CD8 T cells were considered non-expanded; clones comprising >2.5% of the sample were considered clonal expansions. TCRdb passed the public sequencing reads through fastp at Q25 and MiXCR, retaining productive beta sequences. CDR3 protein duplicates are merged, each entry listing the most common genes and DNA. These V and J calls originate from TCRdb's pipeline instead of the authors' own analysis. The sample contains about 21,000 distinct CDR3 sequences, 36% of them found a single time. Of the sample, about 25% is held by the ten largest clones.

Here the sequenced sample was CMV peptide-activated CD4+ and CD8+ T cells sorted from blood, taken at five time points, pooled. Interpreted using the paper, the cell subset or site label stands for: sorted CD8+CD137+ and CD4+CD154+ T cells after more than 9 h CMV IE-1 peptide stimulation. The sequence came from a female donor who had a heart transplant and CMV viremia. The rearrangement joined TRBV7-9 to TRBJ2-7; TRBD2 is possibly the D segment (6 matching bases). The nucleotide sequence is given as TGTGCCAGCAGCTTACCGGGGAGCGGGCCTTCCTACGAGCAGTGCTTC. It encodes CASSLPGSGPSYEQCF.